This entry lists 20 T cell receptor beta chains sequenced from one sample in a study of OX40 agonist ivuxolimab in advanced cancers. The protocol was immunoSEQ multiplex PCR, while the TCRdb copy is restricted to in-frame clones and leaves out a portion. The repertoire includes roughly 77,000 clones, roughly 92% of them detected once, and under 0.7% sits in the top ten. The material was CD4+ or CD8+ T cells sorted from blood, obtained in a trial of the OX40 agonist ivuxolimab. These receptors originate from an adult with an advanced solid tumor such as melanoma, head and neck, liver or kidney cancer.

J is TRBJ2-1 and V is TRBV9; 9 bases line up with TRBD2. CDR3 length: 15 residues. With 2 bases clipped from V and 5 bases from J, the junction kept 5 bases outside the gene matches. Germline loops: CDR1 SGDLS, CDR2 YYNGEE. The CDR3 nucleotides read TGTGCCAGCAGCGTTCGCGGGAGGGATCACAATGAGCAGTTCTTC. Translating it yields CASSVRGRDHNEQFF. Looking up the rest from reference TRBV9 and TRBJ2-1 gives the full variable domain: DSGVTQTPKHLITATGQRVTLRCSPRSGDLSVYWYQQSLDQGLQFLIQYYNGEERAKGNILERFSAQQFPDLHSELNLSSLELGDSALYFCASSVRGRDHNEQFFGPGTRLTVL.

The chain combines TRBV27 with TRBJ1-5; TRBD1 aligns across 7 bases. Trimming removed 4 bases from V and 2 bases from J; junction bases left unmatched: 5. The CDR3 contains 15 residues. The germline V gene has CDR1 MNHEY and CDR2 SMNVEV (reference sequence). The CDR3 loop is CASSSQGLGNQPQHF. Here the CDR3 DNA reads TGTGCCAGCAGTTCACAGGGGCTCGGCAATCAGCCCCAGCATTTT.

This chain links TRBV10-1 with TRBJ2-5; unclear D gene. This CDR3 is built from 14 residues. The V end was cut by 0 bases, the J end by 5 bases, with 10 bases between. The germline gives CDR1 WNHNN, CDR2 SYGVQD (reference sequence). The chain's CDR3 is CASSESGRPETQYF. Written as DNA, the CDR3 is TGCGCCAGCAGTGAGTCAGGTCGGCCGGAGACCCAGTACTTC.

The sample holds a few counts of this clone. The J gene is TRBJ1-4, the V gene TRBV18, with D maybe TRBD1 (5 bases). Germline CDR1 reads KGHSH; CDR2 reads LQKENI. There are 15 residues in the CDR3. Trimming shortened V by 0 bases and J by 8 bases, and 13 bases separated the two germline ends. Written as DNA, the CDR3 is TGTGCCAGCTCACCACCGATGCGGGGCAGGGAAAAACTGTTTTTT. Translating gives CASSPPMRGREKLFF. The complete variable domain, with remaining parts taken from reference TRBV18 and TRBJ1-4, reads NAGVMQNPRHLVRRRGQEARLRCSPMKGHSHVYWYRQLPEEGLKFMVYLQKENIIDESGMPKERFSAEFPKEGPSILRIQQVVRGDSAAYFCASSPPMRGREKLFFGSGTQLSVL.

V gene TRBV6-1 combines with J gene TRBJ1-5; 7 bases align to TRBD1. There are 13 residues in the CDR3. Trimming took 5 bases from V and 5 from J; bases not matched to a gene: 3. Germline CDR1 MNHNS, CDR2 SASEGT. CDR3 in amino acids: CASSLTGDQPQHF. Here the CDR3 DNA reads TGTGCCAGCAGTCTTACAGGGGATCAGCCCCAGCATTTT.

The genes are TRBV19 and TRBJ2-3; 10 positions agree with TRBD1. CDR1 is LNHDA, CDR2 SQIVND, per germline (reference sequence). This CDR3 has 16 amino acids. V shed 4 bases and J 3 bases; nucleotides not matched to a gene: 7. CDR3 region: CASSTRGQGRTDTQYF. CDR3 sequence (DNA): TGTGCCAGTAGTACCCGGGGACAGGGGAGGACAGATACGCAGTATTTT.

The V and J genes are TRBV21-1 and TRBJ2-3; TRBD2 is the table's D call, not checked against the DNA. TRBV21-1 is deemed a pseudogene. The CDR3 length is 17 residues. CDR3 nucleotides: TGTGCCAGCAGCAAAGACCTAGCGGGAGAGGTCGCCGATACGCAGTATTTT. Amino acids: CASSKDLAGEVADTQYF.

J is TRBJ2-2 and V is TRBV9; 9 positions match TRBD2. The ends lost 0 bases at V and 0 bases at J; junction bases unmatched: 3. The V gene's germline CDR1 is SGDLS and CDR2 YYNGEE. The CDR3 spans 17 residues. DNA for the CDR3: TGTGCCAGCAGCGTAGGCGCGGGGGGGACGAACACCGGGGAGCTGTTTTTT. Amino acid sequence: CASSVGAGGTNTGELFF.

This rearrangement joins TRBV30 to TRBJ1-5; possible D gene TRBD1, 5 bases. V was trimmed by 5 bases and J by 6 bases, leaving 14 bases between them. Germline V gene data show CDR1 as GTSNPN and CDR2 as SVGIG (reference sequence). This CDR3 spans 13 amino acids. CDR3 DNA sequence: TGTGCCTGGGCCGGGACCGCGGGTCAGCCCCAGCATTTT. Translation: CAWAGTAGQPQHF.

CDR3 nucleotides: TGTGCCAGCAGCTTAGGACAGGGGGACCACAATGAGCAGTTCTTC. It codes for CASSLGQGDHNEQFF. This chain uses TRBV7-9 with TRBJ2-1; 9 nucleotides align to TRBD1. The J segment lost 5 bases and the V segment lost 1 base, leaving 3 bases of the junction unmatched. CDR3 length: 15 amino acids. Germline CDR1 SEHNR, CDR2 FQNEAQ (reference sequence).

The J gene is TRBJ2-7, the V gene TRBV11-3, with D tentatively TRBD2 (5 bases). Germline lookup yields CDR1 SGHNT and CDR2 YENEEA. The CDR3 covers 14 residues. Trimming removed 2 bases from V and 2 bases from J, with 10 bases in between. CDR3 loop: CASSLNPTTYEQYF. The CDR3 DNA follows: TGTGCCAGCAGCTTAAATCCGACTACCTACGAGCAGTACTTC.

This clone was observed a few times. This sequence joins TRBV5-1 and TRBJ2-7, with D perhaps TRBD1 or TRBD2 (5 bases each). CDR3 length: 18 amino acids. From germline, CDR1 is SGHRS and CDR2 YFSETQ. V gave up 3 bases and J gave up 1 base, with 23 bases separating them. CDR3 protein: CASSSRPFWGGRSYEQYF. The CDR3 DNA reads as TGCGCCAGCAGCTCGAGGCCTTTTTGGGGCGGGCGATCCTACGAGCAGTACTTC.

The chain couples TRBV25-1 to TRBJ1-3; no firm D call. With 5 bases removed from V and 6 bases from J, the gap between germline ends came to 8 bases. The CDR3 has 12 amino acids. The germline V gene encodes CDR1 MGHDK and CDR2 SYGVNS. As DNA, the CDR3 is TGTGCCAGCAGTCCTATGGAAAACACCATATATTTT. This sequence encodes CASSPMENTIYF.

The chain couples TRBV15 to TRBJ1-1; TRBD1 is a possible D gene (5 bases). The CDR3 is 15 residues long. V was cut by 0 bases and J by 1 base, with 9 bases left in between. Germline lookup yields CDR1 LNHNV and CDR2 YYDKDF (reference sequence). The CDR3 coding sequence is TGTGCCACCAGCAGAGATTTCGGGGGGAACACTGAAGCTTTCTTT. It yields the protein CATSRDFGGNTEAFF.

V is TRBV13 and J is TRBJ2-3, with TRBD2 identical over 11 bases. CDR1 is PRHDT and CDR2 is FYEKMQ in the germline V gene (reference sequence). The CDR3 is 14 residues long. V was clipped by 6 bases and J by 3 bases; unmatched bases: 2. The CDR3 bases are TGTGCCAGCAGTTCTAGCGGGGGGACAGATACGCAGTATTTT. Protein product: CASSSSGGTDTQYF.

Only a few counts were recorded for this clone. The CDR3 is CASSLQWENEKLFF. The CDR3 DNA follows: TGTGCCAGCAGCTTACAGTGGGAGAATGAAAAACTGTTTTTT. The gene calls are TRBV11-2 and TRBJ1-4; D is ambiguous. Trimming stripped 2 bases from V and 5 bases from J, with 9 bases between. CDR1 is SGHAT, CDR2 FQNNGV, per germline. This CDR3 has 14 amino acids.

V gene TRBV5-1 combines with J gene TRBJ1-4; D is ambiguous. Germline V gives CDR1 SGHRS, CDR2 YFSETQ. CDR3 length: 17 amino acids. Trimming left V 0 bases short and J 0 bases short, with 12 bases between. The CDR3 bases are TGCGCCAGCAGCTTGGGACGGATAATTGCAACTAATGAAAAACTGTTTTTT. This encodes CASSLGRIIATNEKLFF.

The chain has TRBV19 and TRBJ1-4, with D uncertain. Germline V lookup: CDR1 LNHDA, CDR2 SQIVND (reference sequence). With 3 bases removed from V and 6 bases from J, the gap between germline ends came to 8 bases. The CDR3 runs to 13 residues. In DNA, the CDR3 is TGTGCCAGTAGTATGGTTCAGGATGAAAAACTGTTTTTT. It is translated as CASSMVQDEKLFF.

The chain is built from TRBV6-5 and TRBJ1-4; 7 nucleotides line up with TRBD1. Looked up from germline, CDR1 is MNHEY and CDR2 is SVGAGI. After removal of 6 bases from V and 3 bases from J, the junction contained 4 bases not matched to a gene. This CDR3 spans 14 amino acids. CDR3 loop: CASRTGQSNEKLFF. CDR3 sequence (DNA): TGTGCCAGCAGGACGGGACAGTCTAATGAAAAACTGTTTTTT.

This clone was seen only once. The chain employs TRBV6-1 and TRBJ1-4; no clear D. Germline V gene data show CDR1 as MNHNS and CDR2 as SASEGT. Between the trimmed V and J ends, which lost 8 bases and 4 bases, there was a span of 5 bases. The CDR3 consists of 11 residues. CDR3: CASLFNEKLFF. The CDR3 nucleotides read TGTGCCAGCCTGTTTAATGAAAAACTGTTTTTT.